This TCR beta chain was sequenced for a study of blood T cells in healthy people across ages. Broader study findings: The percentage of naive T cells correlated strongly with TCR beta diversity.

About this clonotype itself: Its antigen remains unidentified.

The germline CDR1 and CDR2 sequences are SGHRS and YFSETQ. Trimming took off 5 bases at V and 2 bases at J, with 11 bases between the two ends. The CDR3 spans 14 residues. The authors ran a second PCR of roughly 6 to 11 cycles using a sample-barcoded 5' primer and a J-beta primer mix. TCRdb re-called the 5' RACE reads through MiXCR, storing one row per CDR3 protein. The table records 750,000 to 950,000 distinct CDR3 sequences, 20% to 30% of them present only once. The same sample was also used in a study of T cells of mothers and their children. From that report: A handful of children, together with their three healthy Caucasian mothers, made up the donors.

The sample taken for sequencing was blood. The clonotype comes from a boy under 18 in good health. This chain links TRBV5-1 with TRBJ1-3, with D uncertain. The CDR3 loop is CASRGSGPGNTIYF. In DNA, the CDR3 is TGCGCCAGCAGAGGGTCGGGTCCTGGAAACACCATATATTTT. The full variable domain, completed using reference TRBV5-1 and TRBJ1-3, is KAGVTQTPRYLIKTRGQQVTLSCSPISGHRSVSWYQQTPGQGLQFLFEYFSETQRNKGNFPGRFSGRQFSNSRSEMNVSTLELGDSALYLCASRGSGPGNTIYFGEGSWLTVV.